This T cell receptor (beta chain) was documented in a study of blood T cell repertoires in COVID-19 (dated by TCRdb to 2020 to 2022). Notes on the research overall: Samples covering the acute and convalescent phases of COVID-19 were provided by collaborators in the United States, Italy and Spain. The prospective study material was composed of cDNA or gDNA derived from T cells, B-cell-depleted T cells, or PBMCs. Deeply sampled blood TCRbeta repertoires from subjects exposed to, actively infected with, or recovered from COVID-19 were included in the dataset. The repertoires were released in a freely available public database meant as a resource for research on the immune response to SARS-CoV-2. The samples were drawn from the first 160 participants of the ongoing ImmuneRACE study and from over 950 subjects provided by 6 global collaborators. A de-identified subject ID, COVID-19 status, age in years and sex were almost always included in the sample metadata. Where HLA class I and class II types were available, the types were taken from metadata supplied by the sample provider, not from assay-based typing.

Comment on this clone: Its antigen has not been determined. Per-base qualities were not stored, and no clone one base away is much larger.

The trim is 2 bases for V and 0 bases for J, with a gap of 8 bases between the germline ends. From a lookup of the germline V gene (reference sequence), CDR1 and CDR2 are MNHEY and SMNVEV. Including cysteine and phenylalanine, the CDR3 has 15 amino acids. Here the CDR3 DNA is all that survives: 45 bases in frame from base 1. The paper's findings and limits, for the study overall: The quantity of clinical and demographic metadata differed by source and by participant and was supplied without curation.

TCRbeta CDR3 regions were amplified from genomic DNA using the immunoSEQ Assay, a bias-controlled multiplex PCR. The published analysis was carried out like this. The number of nucleated cells in each sample was estimated by amplification of reference gene primers within the assay. To quantify the absolute abundance of each unique TCRbeta CDR3 rearrangement, sequence reads were collapsed and filtered. For each sample, productive Simpson clonality was calculated by taking the square root of Simpson's diversity index across productive rearrangements. The table was pulled from immuneACCESS by TCRdb, which kept in-frame rearrangements only. Such tables lose some clones; where checked, under half of the loss comes from unresolved V genes, and the rest has no known cause. V and J calls and clone size are given by that table; D and trimming were obtained from the DNA. Within this sample are about 150,000 clones, with about 91% of them counted one time only. The top ten hold approximately 0.98% of the sample.

Each collaborating institution followed its own protocols to collect whole blood in K2EDTA tubes. For TCRbeta analysis, collaborators shipped samples as frozen whole blood, isolated PBMCs, or DNA extracted from either of those sample types. The sample taken for sequencing was peripheral blood. The chain joins TRBV27 to TRBJ2-1; D gene: possibly TRBD2, on 6 matching bases. This TCR was sampled from a woman in her forties or fifties with acute or convalescent COVID-19. In nucleotide form, the sequence is TGTGCCAGCAGTTTACGGCGGGGCTCCTACAATGAGCAGTTCTTC. Protein translation: CASSLRRGSYNEQFF.